This is a list of T cell receptor beta chains from one sample in a study of T-cell memory formation after mild COVID-19. TCRdb itself ran the 5' RACE reads through MiXCR, one entry per CDR3 protein. This table has about 180,000 distinct CDR3 sequences, approximately 16% appearing once. The sequenced sample was PBMCs or a T cell subset sorted from them (not recorded which). Receptors were obtained from an adult woman who had mild COVID-19 (a few samples of this study predate the infection). Cell type and time point are not known. The conserved cysteine and the conserved F or W are not part of the CDR3 here.

length,V,J,CDR3
8,TRBV20-1,TRBJ2-1,SARSGEQF
11,TRBV5-1,TRBJ1-6,ASSSTTNSPLH
16,TRBV9,TRBJ2-2,ASSIRDRGLVFTGELF
9,TRBV12-3/TRBV12-4,TRBJ1-1,ASKGITEAF
11,TRBV30,TRBJ2-5,AWSVPQRETQY
12,TRBV12-3/TRBV12-4,TRBJ1-2,ASSPGRYTYGYT
13,TRBV27,TRBJ2-7,ASRELAGGSYEQY
13,TRBV7-3,TRBJ2-2,ASSLQGVNTGELF
15,TRBV6-2/TRBV6-3,TRBJ2-1,ASSWPFSGLSTGEQF
12,TRBV5-1,TRBJ2-5,ASSLPGQQETQY
9,TRBV29-1,TRBJ1-4,SVVTNEKLF
12,TRBV7-9,TRBJ1-4,ASSSTGGGEKLF
13,TRBV30,TRBJ2-2,AWRMGVSNTGELF
10,TRBV4-3,TRBJ2-3,ASSPESHTQY
12,TRBV12-3/TRBV12-4,TRBJ2-3,ASTIGGVLDTQY
13,TRBV24-1,TRBJ2-3,ATSDPGQGTNKQY
16,TRBV5-1,TRBJ2-1,ASSPRTRGRFTYNEQF
20,TRBV20-1,TRBJ1-6,SASNIISVFGGSTDQDSPLH
13,TRBV4-1,TRBJ2-3,ASSQGLGILDTQY
14,TRBV6-2/TRBV6-3,TRBJ2-7,ASSYSTSGFSYEQY
11,TRBV14,TRBJ2-3,ASSPWRGDTQY
14,TRBV14,TRBJ2-3,ASSQALAGGTDTQY
14,TRBV7-2,TRBJ2-2,ASSPGTSVFGRELF
10,TRBV11-2,TRBJ2-7,AVASSSYEQY
10,TRBV20-1,TRBJ1-1,SAVQGGTEAF
18,TRBV20-1,TRBJ2-5,SASWTGGRGKGGLQETQY
11,TRBV4-3,TRBJ1-1,ASSPEVNTEAF